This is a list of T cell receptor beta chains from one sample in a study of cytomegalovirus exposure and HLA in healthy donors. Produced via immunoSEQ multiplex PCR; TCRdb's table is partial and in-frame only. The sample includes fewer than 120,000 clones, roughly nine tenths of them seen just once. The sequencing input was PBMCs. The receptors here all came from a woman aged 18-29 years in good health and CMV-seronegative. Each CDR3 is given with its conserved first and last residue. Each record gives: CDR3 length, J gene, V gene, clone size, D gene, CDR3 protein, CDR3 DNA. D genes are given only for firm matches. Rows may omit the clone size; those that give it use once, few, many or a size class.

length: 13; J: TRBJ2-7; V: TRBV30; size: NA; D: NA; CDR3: CAWSVSRVSEQYF; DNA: TGTGCCTGGAGTGTATCCAGGGTGAGCGAGCAGTACTTC
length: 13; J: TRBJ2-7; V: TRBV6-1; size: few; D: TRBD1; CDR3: CASTDREAYEQYF; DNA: TGTGCCAGCACCGACAGGGAAGCCTACGAGCAGTACTTC
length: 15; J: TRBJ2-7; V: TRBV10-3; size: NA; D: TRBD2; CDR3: CAIRRTSGSSYEQYF; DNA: TGTGCCATCAGACGGACTAGCGGGAGTTCCTACGAGCAGTACTTC
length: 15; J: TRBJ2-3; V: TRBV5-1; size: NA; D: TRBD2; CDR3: CASSQRETGTDTQYF; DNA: TGCGCCAGCAGCCAGCGGGAGACGGGCACAGATACGCAGTATTTT
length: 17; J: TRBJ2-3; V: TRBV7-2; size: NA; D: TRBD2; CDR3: CASTGLAGGTSTDTQYF; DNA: TGTGCCAGCACCGGTTTGGCGGGGGGGACTAGCACAGATACGCAGTATTTT
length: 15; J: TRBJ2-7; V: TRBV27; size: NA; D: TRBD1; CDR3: CASSFRTGSTYEQYF; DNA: TGTGCCAGCAGTTTTCGGACAGGTAGCACCTACGAGCAGTACTTC
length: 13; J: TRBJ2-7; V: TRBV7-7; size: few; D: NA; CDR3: CASSPVRGYEQYF; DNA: TGTGCTAGCAGCCCAGTACGGGGGTACGAGCAGTACTTC
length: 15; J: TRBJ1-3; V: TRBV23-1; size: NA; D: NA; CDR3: CASSQTGPPGDTIYF; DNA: TGCGCCAGCAGTCAAACCGGGCCCCCAGGGGACACCATATATTTT
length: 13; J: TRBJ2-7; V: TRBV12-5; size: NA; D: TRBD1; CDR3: CASGLGQGREQYF; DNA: TGTGCTAGTGGTTTGGGACAGGGGAGGGAGCAGTACTTC
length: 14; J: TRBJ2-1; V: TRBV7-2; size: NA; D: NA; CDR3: CASSLLDGGSQQFF; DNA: TGTGCCAGCAGCTTATTAGACGGGGGAAGTCAGCAGTTCTTC
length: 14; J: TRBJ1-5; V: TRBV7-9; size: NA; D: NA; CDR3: CASSLARGSQPQHF; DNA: TGTGCCAGCAGCTTAGCAAGAGGGAGTCAGCCCCAGCATTTT
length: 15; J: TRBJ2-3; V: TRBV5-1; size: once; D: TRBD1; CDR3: CASSLAQGLGDTQYF; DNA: TGCGCCAGCAGCTTGGCACAGGGGTTGGGAGATACGCAGTATTTT
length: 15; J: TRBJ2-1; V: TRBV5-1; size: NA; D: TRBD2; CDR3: CASSLGLAAVNEQFF; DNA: TGCGCCAGCAGCTTGGGACTAGCGGCAGTCAATGAGCAGTTCTTC
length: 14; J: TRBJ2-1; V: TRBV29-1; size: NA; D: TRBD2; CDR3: CSVYLADGNNEQFF; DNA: TGCAGCGTTTACCTAGCGGACGGAAACAATGAGCAGTTCTTC
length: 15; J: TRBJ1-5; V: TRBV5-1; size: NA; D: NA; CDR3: CASSLSGGSHQPQHF; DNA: TGCGCCAGCAGCTTAAGTGGGGGGAGTCATCAGCCCCAGCATTTT
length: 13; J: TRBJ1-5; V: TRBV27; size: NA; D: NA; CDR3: CASSILPGQPQHF; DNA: TGTGCCAGCAGTATCCTCCCGGGTCAGCCCCAGCATTTT
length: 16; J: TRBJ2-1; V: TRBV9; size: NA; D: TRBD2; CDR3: CASSVRLAGAYNEQFF; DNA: TGTGCCAGCAGCGTACGACTAGCGGGAGCCTACAATGAGCAGTTCTTC
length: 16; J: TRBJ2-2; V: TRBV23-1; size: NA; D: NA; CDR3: CASSAPRRICVGELFF; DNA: TGCGCCAGCAGTGCGCCTAGGCGAATCTGTGTCGGGGAGCTGTTTTTT
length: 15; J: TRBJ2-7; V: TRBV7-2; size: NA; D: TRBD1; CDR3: CASSLRTGMDYEQYF; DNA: TGTGCCAGCAGCTTAAGGACAGGGATGGATTACGAGCAGTACTTC
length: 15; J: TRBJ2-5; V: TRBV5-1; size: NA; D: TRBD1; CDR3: CASSSLGTGGETQYF; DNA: TGCGCCAGCAGCTCCCTCGGGACAGGGGGCGAGACCCAGTACTTC
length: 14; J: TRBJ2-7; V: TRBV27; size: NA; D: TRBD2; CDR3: CASSRTSPRYEQYF; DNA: TGTGCCAGCAGTCGGACTAGTCCCCGCTACGAGCAGTACTTC
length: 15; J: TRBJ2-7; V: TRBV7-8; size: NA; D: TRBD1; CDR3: CASSLKTGGTYEQYF; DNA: TGTGCCAGCAGCTTAAAGACAGGGGGTACCTACGAGCAGTACTTC
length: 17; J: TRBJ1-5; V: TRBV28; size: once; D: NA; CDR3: CASSLLPGHQLNQPQHF; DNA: TGTGCCAGCAGTTTGTTACCGGGACACCAACTCAATCAGCCCCAGCATTTT